The 4 T cell receptor beta chains below come from one sample, sequenced in a study of blood T cell repertoires in COVID-19. The method was immunoSEQ multiplex PCR; TCRdb's version includes in-frame clones alone and lacks a portion of them. Of about 170,000 clones in the sample, approximately 79% are singletons; the top ten hold 5.5% to 7.5%. What was sequenced was peripheral blood. The origin of the receptors is a middle-aged woman with COVID-19, enrolled during active disease.

This chain connects TRBV18 to TRBJ2-3, with D possibly matching TRBD2 (5 bases). The germline CDR1 and CDR2 sequences are KGHSH and LQKENI. V was pared by 0 bases and J by 6 bases, with 7 bases between. The CDR3 sequence is 13 residues long. CDR3 sequence: CASSPPGLDTQYF. CDR3 nucleotides: TGTGCCAGCTCACCACCCGGACTCGATACGCAGTATTTT.

This clone was seen only once. The genes are TRBV7-8 and TRBJ1-5; 10 nucleotides match TRBD1. CDR1 and CDR2 (germline): SGHVS, FQNEAQ. The CDR3 consists of 16 residues. V lost 1 base to trimming and J lost 7 bases; unmatched junction nucleotides: 7. CDR3 nucleotides: TGTGCCAGCAGCTTAGGAGGGACAGGGGTAAAACAGCCCCAGCATTTT. Its protein is CASSLGGTGVKQPQHF.

This rearrangement joins TRBV5-4 to TRBJ2-1, with 7 bases lining up with TRBD1. This CDR3 contains 15 residues. Germline values: CDR1 SGHNT, CDR2 YYREEE (reference sequence). V was pared by 2 bases and J by 4 bases, with 6 bases of the junction left unmatched. The CDR3 sequence: CASSLGGPDYNEQFF. The CDR3 DNA is TGTGCCAGCAGCTTAGGGGGCCCGGATTACAATGAGCAGTTCTTC.

CDR3 DNA sequence: TGCAGCGTTGACCAAATCGTCGGCCAGGTGGGAGATACGCAGTATTTT. Residues: CSVDQIVGQVGDTQYF. The chain joins TRBV29-1 to TRBJ2-3; no clear D gene. CDR1 SQVTM and CDR2 ANQGSEA come from the germline V gene. The CDR3 has 16 residues. The V end lost 3 bases, the J end lost 5 bases, and 21 bases lay between the germline ends.